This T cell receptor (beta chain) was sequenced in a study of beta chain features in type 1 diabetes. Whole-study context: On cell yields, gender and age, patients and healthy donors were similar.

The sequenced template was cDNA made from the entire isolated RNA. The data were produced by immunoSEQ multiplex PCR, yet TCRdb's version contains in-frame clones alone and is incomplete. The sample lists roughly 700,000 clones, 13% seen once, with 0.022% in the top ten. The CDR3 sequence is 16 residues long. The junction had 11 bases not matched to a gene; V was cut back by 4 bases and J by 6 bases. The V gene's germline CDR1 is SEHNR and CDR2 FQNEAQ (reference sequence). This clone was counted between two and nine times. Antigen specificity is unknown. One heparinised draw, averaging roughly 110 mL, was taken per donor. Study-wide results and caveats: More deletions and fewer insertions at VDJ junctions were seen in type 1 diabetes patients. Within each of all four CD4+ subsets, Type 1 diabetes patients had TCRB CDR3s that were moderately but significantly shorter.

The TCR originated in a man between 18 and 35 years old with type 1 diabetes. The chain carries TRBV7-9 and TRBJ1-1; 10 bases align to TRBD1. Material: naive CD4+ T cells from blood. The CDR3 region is CASSSNPRDRGAEAFF. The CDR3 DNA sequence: TGTGCCAGCAGCTCCAATCCTCGGGACAGGGGCGCTGAAGCTTTCTTT.